This paragraph reports one T cell receptor (beta chain). No antigen is known for it. PCR primers comprised 60 Vbeta and 13 Jbeta primers. Sequenced by immunoSEQ multiplex PCR; TCRdb stores in-frame clones only, minus some. The repertoire includes under 150,000 clones, 72% of them detected once, and roughly 4% sits in the top ten. The CDR3 has 12 amino acids. The V end was cut by 2 bases, the J end by 3 bases, with 5 bases between. CDR1 and CDR2 (germline): ENHRY, SYGVKD. These data are taken from a study of cytomegalovirus exposure and HLA in healthy donors. Study-level results: Reportedly, fewer N-insertions than the approximately 680-donor mean appeared in an Asian-associated ancestry cluster in a later analysis. It was confirmed in vitro that a few of the CMV-associated chains were specific for CMV antigens. The classifier was said to identify cytomegalovirus status with high specificity and sensitivity. Altogether, 164 TCR beta chains were recorded as cytomegalovirus-associated.

The clonotype originates from a man in his forties or fifties in good health and CMV-seropositive. The sequencing sample was made of PBMCs. The rearrangement uses TRBV10-3 and TRBJ2-7; tentative D call: TRBD2 (5 bases). The CDR3 nucleotides are TGTGCCATCAGTGAGAGCGGCTACGAGCAGTACTTC. Translation: CAISESGYEQYF.